This record looks at one TCR beta chain sequence and its context. The target antigen is unknown. This specimen comes from a study of T cell responses to AZD1222 COVID-19 vaccine. TCRdb's table, derived via immunoSEQ multiplex PCR, lists solely in-frame clones and lacks some. The sample has 180,000 or so clones, 80% to 95% seen once. The germline gives CDR1 SGHDT, CDR2 YYEEEE. V was clipped by 4 bases and J by 4 bases; unmatched bases: 2. The CDR3 loop spans 13 amino acids. Findings of the study overall: A rise in Spike-specific TCR breadth and depth followed two AZD1222 doses. The donors showed a predominance of white British ancestry and of females, with possible underestimation of clonal diversity.

V is TRBV5-6 and J is TRBJ2-7, with 10 nucleotides matching TRBD1. The sequenced sample was peripheral blood, obtained 28 days after the second AZD1222 dose. The TCR sequence derives from an adult who received the AZD1222 COVID-19 vaccine. CDR3 loop: CASSRQGAYEQYF. In nucleotides, the CDR3 is TGTGCCAGCAGCCGACAGGGGGCGTACGAGCAGTACTTC.